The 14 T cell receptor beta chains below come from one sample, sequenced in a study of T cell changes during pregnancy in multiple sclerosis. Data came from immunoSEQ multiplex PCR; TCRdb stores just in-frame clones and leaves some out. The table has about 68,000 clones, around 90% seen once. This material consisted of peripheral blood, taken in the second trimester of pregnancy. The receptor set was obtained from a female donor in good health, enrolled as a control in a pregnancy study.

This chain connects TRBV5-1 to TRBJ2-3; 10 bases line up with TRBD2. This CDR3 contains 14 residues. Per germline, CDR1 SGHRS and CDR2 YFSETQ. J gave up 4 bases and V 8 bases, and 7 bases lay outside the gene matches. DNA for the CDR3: TGCGCCAGGCCCCCTAGCGGGAGCTCAGATACGCAGTATTTT. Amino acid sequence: CARPPSGSSDTQYF.

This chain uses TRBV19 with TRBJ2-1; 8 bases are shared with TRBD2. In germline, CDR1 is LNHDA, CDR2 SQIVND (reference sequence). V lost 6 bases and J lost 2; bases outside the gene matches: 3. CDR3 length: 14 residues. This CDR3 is CASRTGGAYNEQFF. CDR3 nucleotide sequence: TGTGCCAGTAGAACGGGGGGGGCCTACAATGAGCAGTTCTTC.

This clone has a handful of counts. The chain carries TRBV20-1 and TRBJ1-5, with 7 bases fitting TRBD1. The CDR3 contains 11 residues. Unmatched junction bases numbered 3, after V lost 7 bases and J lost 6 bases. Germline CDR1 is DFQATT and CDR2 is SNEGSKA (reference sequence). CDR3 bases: TGCAGTGGAGCAGGGGGTCAGCCCCAGCATTTT. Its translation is CSGAGGQPQHF.

DNA of the CDR3: TGTGCCAGCAGCGGTACTAGCGGGAGGGCCCCATGGGATGAGCAGTTCTTC. Protein product: CASSGTSGRAPWDEQFF. The genes are TRBV5-6 and TRBJ2-1; 13 bases align to TRBD2. Germline V gene lookup returns CDR1 SGHDT and CDR2 YYEEEE. The length of the CDR3 is 17 residues. After removal of 4 bases from V and 8 bases from J, the junction contained 12 bases not matched to a gene.

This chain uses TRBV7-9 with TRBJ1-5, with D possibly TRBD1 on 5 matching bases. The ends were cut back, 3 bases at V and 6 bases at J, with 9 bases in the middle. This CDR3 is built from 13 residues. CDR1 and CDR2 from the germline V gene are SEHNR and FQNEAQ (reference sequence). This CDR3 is CASSLGGSQPQHF. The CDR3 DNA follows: TGTGCCAGCAGCTTGGGGGGAAGTCAGCCCCAGCATTTT.

Here the CDR3 reads CASSLAGGPPETQYF. The CDR3 region has the DNA TGTGCCAGCAGCTTAGCGGGAGGGCCCCCAGAGACCCAGTACTTC. The chain couples TRBV7-2 to TRBJ2-5; 7 bases are shared with TRBD2. The CDR3 spans 15 residues. Germline CDR1 is SGHTA and CDR2 is FQGNSA. The J segment lost 4 bases and the V segment lost 0 bases, leaving 5 bases of the junction unmatched.

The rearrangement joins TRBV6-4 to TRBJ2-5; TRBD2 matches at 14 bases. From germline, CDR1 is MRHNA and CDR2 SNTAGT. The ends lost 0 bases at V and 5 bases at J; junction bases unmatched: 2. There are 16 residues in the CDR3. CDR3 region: CASSDSTSGGAETQYF. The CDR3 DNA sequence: TGTGCCAGCAGTGACTCGACTAGCGGGGGGGCCGAGACCCAGTACTTC.

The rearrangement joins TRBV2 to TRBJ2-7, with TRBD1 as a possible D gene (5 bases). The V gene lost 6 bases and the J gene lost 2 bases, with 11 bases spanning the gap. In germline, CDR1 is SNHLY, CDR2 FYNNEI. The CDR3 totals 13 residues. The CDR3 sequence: CASSIQVTYEQYF. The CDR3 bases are TGTGCCAGCAGCATACAGGTAACCTACGAGCAGTACTTC.

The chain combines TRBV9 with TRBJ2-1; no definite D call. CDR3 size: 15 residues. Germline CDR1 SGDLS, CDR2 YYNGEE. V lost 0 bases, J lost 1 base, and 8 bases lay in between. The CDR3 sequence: CASSVGMTSYNEQFF. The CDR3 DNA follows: TGTGCCAGCAGCGTAGGGATGACTTCCTACAATGAGCAGTTCTTC.

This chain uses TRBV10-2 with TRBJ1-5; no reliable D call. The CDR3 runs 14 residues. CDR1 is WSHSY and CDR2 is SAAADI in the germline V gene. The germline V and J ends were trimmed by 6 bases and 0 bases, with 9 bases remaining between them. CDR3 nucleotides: TGCGCCAGCAGCTACAGTGATAGCAATCAGCCCCAGCATTTT. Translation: CASSYSDSNQPQHF.

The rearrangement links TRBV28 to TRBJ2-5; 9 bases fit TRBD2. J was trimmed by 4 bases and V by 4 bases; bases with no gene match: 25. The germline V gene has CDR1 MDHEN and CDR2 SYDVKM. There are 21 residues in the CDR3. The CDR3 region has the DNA TGTGCCAGCAGTTCCCGCGGGCGGGTGGGGCTAGCGGGAATGGTAGGAGAGACCCAGTACTTC. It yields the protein CASSSRGRVGLAGMVGETQYF.

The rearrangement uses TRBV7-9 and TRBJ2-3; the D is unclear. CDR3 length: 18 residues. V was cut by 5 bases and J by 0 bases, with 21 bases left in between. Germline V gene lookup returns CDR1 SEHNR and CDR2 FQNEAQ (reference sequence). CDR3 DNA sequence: TGTGCCAGCAGCCCCCCCCTCGTTGGCGGATCTAGCACAGATACGCAGTATTTT. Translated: CASSPPLVGGSSTDTQYF.

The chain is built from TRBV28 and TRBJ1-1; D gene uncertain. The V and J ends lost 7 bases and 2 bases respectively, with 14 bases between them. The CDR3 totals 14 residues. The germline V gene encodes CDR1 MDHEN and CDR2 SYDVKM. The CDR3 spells CASTLGRVNTEAFF. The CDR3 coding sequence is TGTGCCAGCACCTTGGGGAGGGTTAACACTGAAGCTTTCTTT. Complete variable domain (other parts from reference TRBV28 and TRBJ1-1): DVKVTQSSRYLVKRTGEKVFLECVQDMDHENMFWYRQDPGLGLRLIYFSYDVKMKEKGDIPEGYSVSREKKERFSLILESASTNQTSMYLCASTLGRVNTEAFFGQGTRLTVV.

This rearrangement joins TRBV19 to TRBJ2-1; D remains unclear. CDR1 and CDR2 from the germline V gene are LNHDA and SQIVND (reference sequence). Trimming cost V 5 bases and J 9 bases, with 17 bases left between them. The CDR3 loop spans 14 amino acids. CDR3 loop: CASSPTNEAREQFF. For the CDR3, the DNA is TGTGCCAGTAGTCCGACCAACGAGGCGCGTGAGCAGTTCTTC.